The TCR beta chain described here comes from a study of CXCR3-negative and CXCR3-positive naive CD8 T cells (dated by TCRdb to the late 2010s). In terms of the full investigation: In total, 130 million to 150 million TRB reads were obtained, which works out to roughly 1.5 +/- 0.3 million reads per library. Naive subsets from a handful of donors and memory cells from 3 donors were included in the TRBV-TRBJ cluster analysis. Data from 11 donors, pooled across two independent experiments, went into the diversity and physicochemical repertoire analyses. Overall results and qualifications from the work: Because surface CD5, which has been linked to self-reactivity in mice, was comparable between naive subsets, TCR interaction strength was also inferred from TRB CDR3 physicochemical properties. Repertoire diversity was comparably high in both naive subsets but much lower in memory CD8+ T cells. Freshly isolated PBMCs were used for most assays because CXCR3 expression partially decreased after cryopreservation. Compared with CXCR3-negative naive cells, CXCR3-positive naive cells had TRB CDR3s with higher hydrophobicity (lower Kidera factor 4), lower energy, and higher strength and volume indices. Naive CXCR3-negative and CXCR3-positive cells from the same donor showed similar TRBV-TRBJ usage, whereas memory cells showed distinct patterns.

Each CD8+ T cell subset was flow-sorted in triplicate, with roughly 300,000 cells per subset placed directly into RLT lysis buffer. To exclude memory contaminants, naive CD8+ T cells were stringently defined as CD45RO-CCR7+CD27+CD95-. Peripheral blood mononuclear cells were isolated from buffy coats by standard density gradient centrifugation. Naive CXCR3-negative and CXCR3-positive CD8+ T cells were flow-sorted on a FACSAria III. Total RNA was extracted from sorted cells with an RNeasy Mini Kit. Concerning this clonotype itself: It has no known antigen specificity.

The sequencer listed for this sample is NextSeq 550. The Human TCR Profiling Kit (MiLaboratory) was used to make UMI-labeled 5' RACE TRB cDNA libraries. cDNA synthesis used the entire amount of extracted RNA, and PCR amplification then used the entire amount of cDNA produced. The libraries were made side by side, with each library going through the same number of PCR cycles. The original methods were these. With a minimum of two reads required per UMI, MIGEC and MiXCR pulled out about 50,000 +/- 10,000 unique UMI-labeled TRB cDNA molecules from each library. On average, each library contained approximately 40,000 +/- 10,000 functional in-frame TRB CDR3 nucleotide clonotypes without stop codons. After each sample was downsampled to 5000 UMI-labeled TRB molecules, VDJtools was used to calculate diversity metrics such as normalized Shannon-Wiener and Chao1. VDJtools was used to calculate clonotype-size-weighted physicochemical properties of the central five CDR3 residues, namely interaction energy, strength, volume and Kidera factor 4. After TCRdb reprocessed the reads, each CDR3 protein sequence was kept as one row, without DNA. The V and J calls and clone size are TCRdb's, not the authors'. The sample's own table lists some 53,000 distinct CDR3 sequences. About 0.61% of the sample is taken by the ten largest.

CDR1 and CDR2 are drawn from the germline V gene: ENHRY, SYGVKD. The CDR3 holds 15 amino acids from the cysteine to the phenylalanine. There is no recorded DNA. The chain employs TRBV10-3 and TRBJ1-4; checking the TCRdb D call of TRBD1 is not possible without DNA. This TCR was recovered from a human donor in good health. Some clones in this sample may be carry-over from other donors' samples. The sample taken for sequencing was naive CXCR3+ CD8+ T cells from blood. This specimen's cell subset or site label, per the study, means: CD45RO-CCR7+CD27+CD95- naive CD8+ T cells expressing CXCR3 (TNR3+). CDR3 protein: CAIRPGTGGVEKLFF.